The rows below give T cell receptor beta chains drawn from one sample of a study of cytomegalovirus exposure and HLA in healthy donors. Repertoires were generated with immunoSEQ multiplex PCR, while TCRdb's copy carries only in-frame clones and drops some. The profile shows approximately 100,000 clones, 65% to 80% of them singletons. Input material: PBMCs. Receptors originate from a female donor in good health and CMV-seronegative. Each CDR3 is given with its conserved first and last residue. The D gene is left open where the match is weak. Only some rows state a clone size, as once, few, many or a class for expanded clones.

>-|TRBV13|-|TRBJ1-3
CASSDTGLDTIYF
TGTGCCAGCAGCGACACAGGGCTGGACACCATATATTTT
>-|TRBV11-2|TRBD1|TRBJ1-2
CASSPDRNYGYTF
TGTGCCAGCAGCCCGGACAGGAACTATGGCTACACCTTC
>-|TRBV5-1|TRBD2|TRBJ2-7
CASSLLALSSYEQYF
TGCGCCAGCAGCTTACTAGCGTTAAGCTCCTACGAGCAGTACTTC
>-|TRBV7-2|-|TRBJ2-3
CASSPWARGGSTDTQYF
TGTGCCAGCAGCCCCTGGGCAAGGGGGGGAAGCACAGATACGCAGTATTTT
>-|TRBV5-1|TRBD1|TRBJ2-4
CASSFKAQGQGGVAKNIQYF
TGCGCCAGCAGCTTCAAGGCCCAGGGACAGGGAGGGGTAGCCAAAAACATTCAGTACTTC
>-|TRBV18|TRBD2|TRBJ2-3
CASSPPGLEGDTQYF
TGTGCCAGCTCACCACCAGGACTAGAGGGGGATACGCAGTATTTT
>-|TRBV2|TRBD1|TRBJ2-5
CASSGGTESQETQYF
TGTGCCAGCAGTGGGGGGACAGAAAGCCAAGAGACCCAGTACTTC
>-|TRBV10-3|TRBD1|TRBJ1-1
CAIRTGLGMNTEAFF
TGTGCCATCAGGACAGGGCTGGGGATGAACACTGAAGCTTTCTTT
>-|TRBV7-6|TRBD2|TRBJ2-1
CASSSELAGGYDHEQFF
TGTGCCAGCAGCTCGGAACTAGCGGGGGGCTATGACCATGAGCAGTTCTTC
>-|TRBV2|-|TRBJ1-2
CASSEAPANYGYTF
TGTGCCAGCAGTGAAGCGCCTGCGAACTATGGCTACACCTTC
>-|TRBV19|-|TRBJ2-5
CASSIQGRQETQYF
TGTGCCAGTAGTATCCAGGGGAGACAAGAGACCCAGTACTTC
>once|TRBV4-2|-|TRBJ2-7
CASSQDGSQQYF
TGTGCCAGCAGCCAAGATGGGAGTCAGCAGTACTTC
>-|TRBV11-2|-|TRBJ2-7
CASSLGGQPYEQYF
TGTGCCAGCAGCTTAGGCGGGCAGCCCTACGAGCAGTACTTC
>-|TRBV27|-|TRBJ2-4
CASSLTTGLSKNIQYF
TGTGCCAGCAGCTTAACTACAGGGTTGTCCAAAAACATTCAGTACTTC
>-|TRBV10-3|-|TRBJ2-2
CAISEAPLVSNTGELFF
TGTGCCATCAGTGAGGCCCCACTAGTCTCGAACACCGGGGAGCTGTTTTTT
>once|TRBV2|TRBD2|TRBJ2-7
CASPGGGSEQYF
TGTGCCAGCCCGGGGGGAGGGAGCGAGCAGTACTTC
>-|TRBV7-8|-|TRBJ2-7
CASTLQGGIYEQYF
TGTGCCAGCACCCTACAGGGGGGGATTTACGAGCAGTACTTC
>-|TRBV6-6|TRBD2|TRBJ2-7
CASSSGTSGEEQYF
TGTGCCAGCAGTTCCGGGACTAGCGGGGAAGAGCAGTACTTC
>-|TRBV2|-|TRBJ1-2
CASSFTGGRGGDGYTF
TGTGCCAGCAGTTTTACGGGGGGCAGGGGTGGGGATGGCTACACCTTC
>-|TRBV5-1|-|TRBJ2-3
CASSLGGGTDTQYF
TGCGCCAGCAGCTTGGGCGGGGGCACAGATACGCAGTATTTT
>once|TRBV5-1|-|TRBJ1-2
CASSLPSAAQGPPLTETRGYTF
TGCGCCAGCAGCTTGCCGTCAGCGGCGCAGGGGCCTCCTCTGACGGAGACAAGGGGCTACACCTTC
>-|TRBV6-5|-|TRBJ1-6
CASSQGLGNSPLHF
TGTGCCAGCAGTCAGGGACTGGGCAATTCACCCCTCCACTTT
>-|TRBV6-4|TRBD2|TRBJ2-3
CASSDAGGSDTQYF
TGTGCCAGCAGTGATGCGGGGGGGTCAGATACGCAGTATTTT
>-|TRBV30|TRBD2|TRBJ2-7
CAWGRGGRRILSSYEQYF
TGTGCCTGGGGGCGGGGGGGGCGACGGATCCTGAGCTCCTACGAGCAGTACTTC
>-|TRBV6-1|TRBD1|TRBJ1-3
CASSGQGAYSGNTIYF
TGTGCCAGCAGTGGACAGGGAGCATACTCTGGAAACACCATATATTTT
>-|TRBV2|TRBD2|TRBJ2-2
CASSAGGGPTGELFF
TGTGCCAGCAGTGCTGGCGGGGGGCCCACCGGGGAGCTGTTTTTT
>-|TRBV2|-|TRBJ2-7
CASTGGSEQYF
TGTGCCAGCACCGGGGGATCAGAGCAGTACTTC
>-|TRBV10-2|-|TRBJ2-5
CASSESTGAQETQYF
TGCGCCAGCAGTGAGTCGACAGGAGCCCAAGAGACCCAGTACTTC
>-|TRBV11-2|TRBD1|TRBJ2-1
CASSPGRDRVYNEQFF
TGTGCCAGCAGCCCGGGAAGGGACAGGGTGTACAATGAGCAGTTCTTC
>-|TRBV5-6|TRBD1|TRBJ1-1
CASSLALGQGMGKNTEAFF
TGTGCCAGCAGCTTGGCCTTGGGACAGGGAATGGGGAAAAACACTGAAGCTTTCTTT
>-|TRBV19|TRBD1|TRBJ2-5
CASGIRGETQYF
TGTGCCAGTGGCATCAGGGGGGAGACCCAGTACTTC
>few|TRBV7-2|-|TRBJ1-1
CASSVGTRLEAFF
TGTGCCAGCAGCGTCGGGACACGACTTGAAGCTTTCTTT
>-|TRBV7-2|TRBD2|TRBJ2-3
CASSPAGGHTDTQYF
TGTGCCAGCAGCCCAGCGGGGGGGCACACAGATACGCAGTATTTT
>-|TRBV9|TRBD2|TRBJ2-1
CASSFSGGQYNEQFF
TGTGCCAGCAGTTTTAGCGGGGGGCAATACAATGAGCAGTTCTTC
>-|TRBV13|-|TRBJ2-3
CASGPGGSTDTQYF
TGTGCCAGCGGACCCGGGGGTAGCACAGATACGCAGTATTTT
>-|TRBV19|-|TRBJ1-2
CASSIRGGMGPTDYTF
TGTGCCAGTAGTATCCGGGGGGGGATGGGACCCACGGACTACACCTTC
>-|TRBV9|-|TRBJ2-7
CASSVDQNDRQYF
TGTGCCAGCAGCGTGGACCAAAACGACAGGCAGTACTTC